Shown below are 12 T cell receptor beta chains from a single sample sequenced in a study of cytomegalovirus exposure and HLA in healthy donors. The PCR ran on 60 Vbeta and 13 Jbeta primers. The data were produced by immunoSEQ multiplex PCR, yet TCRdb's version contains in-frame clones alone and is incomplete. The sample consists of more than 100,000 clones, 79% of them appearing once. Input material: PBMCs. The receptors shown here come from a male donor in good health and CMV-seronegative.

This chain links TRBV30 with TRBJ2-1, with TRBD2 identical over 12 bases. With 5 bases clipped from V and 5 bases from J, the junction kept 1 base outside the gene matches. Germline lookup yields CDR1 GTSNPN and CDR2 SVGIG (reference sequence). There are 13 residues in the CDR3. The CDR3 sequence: CAWLAGGHNEQFF. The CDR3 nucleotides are TGTGCCTGGCTAGCGGGGGGGCACAATGAGCAGTTCTTC.

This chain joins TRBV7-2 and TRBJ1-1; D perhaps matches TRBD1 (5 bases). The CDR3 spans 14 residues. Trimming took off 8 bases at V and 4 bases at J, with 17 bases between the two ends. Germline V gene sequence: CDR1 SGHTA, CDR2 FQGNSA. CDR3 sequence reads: CASAGWGKTTEAFF. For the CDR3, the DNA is TGTGCCAGCGCGGGGTGGGGGAAGACCACTGAAGCTTTCTTT.

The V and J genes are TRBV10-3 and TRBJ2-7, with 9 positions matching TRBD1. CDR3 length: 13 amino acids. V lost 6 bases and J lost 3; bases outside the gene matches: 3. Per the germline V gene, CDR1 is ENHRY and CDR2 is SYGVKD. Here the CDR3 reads CAISGTGSYEQYF. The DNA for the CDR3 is TGTGCCATCAGCGGGACAGGGAGCTACGAGCAGTACTTC.

This chain's CDR3 is CASSPDWGSYNEQFF. The CDR3 coding sequence is TGTGCCAGCTCACCGGACTGGGGCTCCTACAATGAGCAGTTCTTC. This chain connects TRBV18 to TRBJ2-1; TRBD2 is a possible D gene (5 bases). The V end was cut by 3 bases, the J end by 0 bases, with 9 bases between. Germline CDR1 KGHSH, CDR2 LQKENI. This CDR3 has 15 amino acids.

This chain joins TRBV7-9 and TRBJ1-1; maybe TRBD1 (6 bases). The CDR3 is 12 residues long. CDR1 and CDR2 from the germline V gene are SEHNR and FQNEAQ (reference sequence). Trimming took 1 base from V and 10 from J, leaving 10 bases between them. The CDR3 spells CASSLVLRGAFF. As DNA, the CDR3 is TGTGCCAGCAGCTTAGTTCTCAGGGGAGCTTTCTTT.

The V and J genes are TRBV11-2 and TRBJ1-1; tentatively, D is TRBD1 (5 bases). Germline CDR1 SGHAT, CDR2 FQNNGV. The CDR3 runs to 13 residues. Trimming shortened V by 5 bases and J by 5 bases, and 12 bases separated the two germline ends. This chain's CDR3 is CASSTRGQTEAFF. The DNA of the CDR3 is TGTGCCAGCAGCACAAGGGGTCAAACTGAAGCTTTCTTT.

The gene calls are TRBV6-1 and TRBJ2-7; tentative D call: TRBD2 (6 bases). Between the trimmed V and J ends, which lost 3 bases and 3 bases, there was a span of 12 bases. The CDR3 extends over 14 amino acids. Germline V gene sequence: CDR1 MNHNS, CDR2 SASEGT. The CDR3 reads CASSEGDGGYEQYF. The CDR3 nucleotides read TGTGCCAGCAGTGAGGGGGACGGGGGCTACGAGCAGTACTTC.

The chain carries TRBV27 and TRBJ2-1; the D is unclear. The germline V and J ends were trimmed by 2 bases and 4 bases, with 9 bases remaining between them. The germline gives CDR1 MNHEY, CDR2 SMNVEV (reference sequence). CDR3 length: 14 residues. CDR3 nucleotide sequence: TGTGCCAGCAGTTTAAGGAGCTCTTACAATGAGCAGTTCTTC. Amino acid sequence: CASSLRSSYNEQFF.

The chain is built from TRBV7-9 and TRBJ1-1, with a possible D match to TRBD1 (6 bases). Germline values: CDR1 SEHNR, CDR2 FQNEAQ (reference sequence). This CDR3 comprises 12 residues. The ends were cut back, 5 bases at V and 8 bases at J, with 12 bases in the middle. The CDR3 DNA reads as TGTGCCAGCAGCCTAGGACAGAAAGAAGCTTTCTTT. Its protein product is CASSLGQKEAFF.

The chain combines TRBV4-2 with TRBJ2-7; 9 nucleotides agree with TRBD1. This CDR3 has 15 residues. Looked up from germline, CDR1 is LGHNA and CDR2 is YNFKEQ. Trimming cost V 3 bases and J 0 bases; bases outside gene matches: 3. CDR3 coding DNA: TGTGCCAGCAGCCAGGACAGGGGATACTCCTACGAGCAGTACTTC. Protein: CASSQDRGYSYEQYF.

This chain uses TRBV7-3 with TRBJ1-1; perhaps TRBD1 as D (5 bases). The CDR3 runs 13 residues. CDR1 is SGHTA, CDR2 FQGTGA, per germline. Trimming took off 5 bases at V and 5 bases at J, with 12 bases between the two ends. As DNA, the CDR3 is TGTGCCAGCAGCGCCCAGGGTTTAACTGAAGCTTTCTTT. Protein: CASSAQGLTEAFF.

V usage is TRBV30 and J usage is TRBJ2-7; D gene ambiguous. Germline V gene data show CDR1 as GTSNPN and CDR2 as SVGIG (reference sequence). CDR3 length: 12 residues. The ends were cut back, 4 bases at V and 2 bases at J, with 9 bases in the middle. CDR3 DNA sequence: TGTGCCTGGAATGTAGGAGCCTACGAGCAGTACTTC. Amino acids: CAWNVGAYEQYF.